These 32 T cell receptor beta chains share one sample of origin, sequenced in a study of T-cell reconstitution after alpha-beta-depleted transplantation in children. During its preparation, the TCRbeta library received unique molecular identifiers. TCRdb reprocessed the PCR reads with MiXCR, giving one entry per CDR3 protein. Of 200,000 or so distinct CDR3 sequences detected, about 8.7% appear once; the ten largest clones hold less than 40%. Source: PBMCs, mostly from graft donor cells, taken 360 days after TCRalphabeta/CD19-depleted stem cell transplant. These receptors all come from a male patient aged 2 to 10 who had a stem cell transplant for acute myeloid leukemia, so the T cells may come from the graft donor.

This clonotype was found many times. The chain couples TRBV29-1 to TRBJ2-5; D gene unclear. The germline V gene encodes CDR1 SQVTM and CDR2 ANQGSEA. Trimming cost V 6 bases and J 2 bases, with 4 bases left between them. This CDR3 has 10 residues. The CDR3, as DNA: TGCAGCGTCGAACAAGAGACCCAGTACTTC. Residues: CSVEQETQYF.

The table lists this clonotype with many counts. The chain joins TRBV5-1 to TRBJ2-1, with 7 bases aligning to TRBD1. The V gene end was trimmed by 5 bases and the J gene end by 2 bases; junction bases not matched to a gene: 16. The CDR3 is 18 residues long. Germline V gene sequence: CDR1 SGHRS, CDR2 YFSETQ. CDR3 DNA sequence: TGCGCCAGCAGTAGCCCCTGGGACAGCCAATACCCCTACAATGAGCAGTTCTTC. This gives the protein CASSSPWDSQYPYNEQFF.

The chain combines TRBV5-1 with TRBJ1-1, with a possible D match to TRBD1 (5 bases). Germline CDR1 is SGHRS and CDR2 is YFSETQ. Deletions cut 4 bases from V and 1 base from J, with 14 bases between. This CDR3 has 15 residues. The CDR3 coding sequence is TGCGCCAGCAGCCCCCGCCAGACAGAGAACACTGAAGCTTTCTTT. Its translation is CASSPRQTENTEAFF.

This clonotype showed up just a few times. The chain employs TRBV12-3 or TRBV12-4 and TRBJ2-1, with TRBD2 matching 15 bases. Losses at the gene ends were 5 bases for V and 6 bases for J; bases not matched to a gene: 17. The CDR3 runs 20 residues. CDR3 coding DNA: TGTGCCAGCAGTCCCGTAGGACTAGCGGGAGGGAGAGGTGGTGTCAATGAGCAGTTCTTC. It translates to CASSPVGLAGGRGGVNEQFF.

This clonotype was counted ten times or more. This chain links TRBV14 with TRBJ1-4; D is unresolved. CDR1 SGHDN and CDR2 FVKESK come from the germline V gene. V gave up 3 bases and J gave up 3 bases, with 11 bases separating them. The length of the CDR3 is 15 residues. The CDR3 DNA reads TGTGCCAGCAGCCACCTAACGGACCCTAATGAAAAACTGTTTTTT. Translation gives CASSHLTDPNEKLFF.

This clonotype was found many times. This sequence joins TRBV12-3 or TRBV12-4 and TRBJ2-3, with 7 bases fitting TRBD2. The V segment lost 8 bases and the J segment 0 bases; nucleotides outside the gene matches: 5. CDR3 size: 14 residues. The CDR3 DNA follows: TGTGCCAGCTCCGCGGGGGTCAGCACAGATACGCAGTATTTT. This gives the protein CASSAGVSTDTQYF.

This rearrangement joins TRBV10-3 to TRBJ2-3; D not certain. The V end lost 6 bases, the J end lost 4 bases, and 5 bases lay between the germline ends. CDR3 length: 11 residues. Per the germline V gene, CDR1 is ENHRY and CDR2 is SYGVKD. DNA for the CDR3: TGTGCCATCAGCGATTCAGATACGCAGTATTTT. Protein: CAISDSDTQYF.

The chain joins TRBV11-2 to TRBJ2-2, with 7 bases lining up with TRBD2. The junction had 6 bases not matched to a gene; V was cut back by 4 bases and J by 1 base. CDR1 SGHAT and CDR2 FQNNGV come from the germline V gene. The CDR3 is 16 residues long. CDR3 protein: CASSSSGGVNTGELFF. The DNA of the CDR3 is TGTGCCAGCAGCTCCAGTGGGGGGGTGAACACCGGGGAGCTGTTTTTT.

The chain joins TRBV5-1 to TRBJ2-3; D call uncertain. CDR3 length equals 14 residues. Germline CDR1 and CDR2: SGHRS and YFSETQ. Trimming shortened V by 4 bases and J by 4 bases, and 13 bases separated the two germline ends. The CDR3 spells CASSPPVASDTQYF. The CDR3 region has the DNA TGCGCCAGCAGCCCCCCAGTGGCCTCAGATACGCAGTATTTT.

The chain has TRBV6-1 and TRBJ1-5; tentatively, D is TRBD1 (5 bases). V was clipped by 4 bases and J by 8 bases, with 27 bases between them. The CDR3 covers 18 residues. Germline CDR1 and CDR2: MNHNS and SASEGT. Here the CDR3 reads CASSGAVGTGIFEEPQHF. In DNA form, the CDR3 reads TGTGCCAGCAGTGGGGCTGTGGGGACGGGTATTTTCGAGGAGCCCCAGCATTTT.

The chain carries TRBV20-1 and TRBJ1-6; TRBD1 aligns across 8 bases. With V trimmed by 4 bases and J by 7 bases, 15 bases remained unmatched. The germline V gene encodes CDR1 DFQATT and CDR2 SNEGSKA (reference sequence). The length of the CDR3 is 17 residues. The CDR3 nucleotides are TGCAGTGCTATCACTATCGACAGGGGACGGGAGAATTCACCCCTCCACTTT. Translated, it gives CSAITIDRGRENSPLHF.

This rearrangement joins TRBV20-1 to TRBJ2-1, with TRBD2 matching 7 bases. This CDR3 spans 16 amino acids. Trimming took 6 bases from V and 4 from J; bases not matched to a gene: 15. Germline lookup yields CDR1 DFQATT and CDR2 SNEGSKA (reference sequence). The CDR3 here is CSASDPGTTLYNEQFF. CDR3 nucleotides: TGCAGTGCCAGCGATCCCGGGACTACTTTATACAATGAGCAGTTCTTC.

This clonotype was detected a few times. The chain joins TRBV6-1 to TRBJ1-2; D might be TRBD1 (5 bases). Germline V gene lookup returns CDR1 MNHNS and CDR2 SASEGT. The V gene lost 5 bases and the J gene lost 4 bases, with 17 bases spanning the gap. This CDR3 is 15 amino acids long. The CDR3 spells CASSRRDGTLYGYTF. The DNA of the CDR3 is TGTGCCAGCAGTCGCCGGGACGGTACCCTCTATGGCTACACCTTC.

This clonotype has a handful of counts. The rearrangement joins TRBV12-3 or TRBV12-4 to TRBJ2-7; 8 bases are shared with TRBD2. The trim removed 2 bases at V and 2 bases at J, leaving 5 bases unmatched. The CDR3 runs 15 residues. CDR3 DNA sequence: TGTGCCAGCAGTTTACTAGCGGGTGCGACCTACGAGCAGTACTTC. Translating gives CASSLLAGATYEQYF.

The V call is TRBV18, the J call TRBJ2-7; D may be TRBD2 (6 bases). V lost 2 bases and J lost 6, with 8 bases in between. CDR1 and CDR2 (germline): KGHSH, LQKENI. CDR3 length: 12 residues. The CDR3, as DNA: TGTGCCAGCTCACCAACGGAGGGCGAGCAGTACGTC. Amino acids: CASSPTEGEQYV.

The chain combines TRBV29-1 with TRBJ2-2, with D possibly being TRBD1 or TRBD2 (6 bases each). CDR3 length: 15 residues. Trimming took off 2 bases at V and 3 bases at J, with 13 bases between the two ends. CDR1 and CDR2 from the germline V gene are SQVTM and ANQGSEA. CDR3 residues: CSVELRGLHTGELFF. For the CDR3, the DNA is TGCAGCGTTGAACTTCGGGGGCTCCACACCGGGGAGCTGTTTTTT.

This clonotype was seen more than once but under ten times. CDR3 sequence (DNA): TGCAGTGCCCCAAGGGGCTCCAGGATGGGTCGGAGCACAGATACGCAGTATTTT. It codes for CSAPRGSRMGRSTDTQYF. The chain employs TRBV20-1 and TRBJ2-3, with D tentatively TRBD1 (5 bases). This CDR3 comprises 18 residues. The ends were cut back, 6 bases at V and 0 bases at J, with 25 bases in the middle. Germline assignment: CDR1 DFQATT and CDR2 SNEGSKA (reference sequence).

This clonotype was seen a handful of times. The CDR3 region is CASSSGVWGTFQETQYF. CDR3 in DNA: TGTGCCAGCAGCTCCGGAGTTTGGGGGACCTTCCAAGAGACCCAGTACTTC. V usage is TRBV7-8 and J usage is TRBJ2-5; the D call may be TRBD1 or TRBD2 (5 bases each). CDR1 is SGHVS and CDR2 is FQNEAQ in the germline V gene. V dropped 4 bases and J dropped 1 base, with 19 bases sitting between them. The CDR3 runs 17 residues.

The chain has TRBV4-1 and TRBJ2-7; a weak D match, TRBD1 (6 bases). CDR1 is MGHRA, CDR2 YSYEKL, per germline. Deletions cut 2 bases from V and 2 bases from J, with 10 bases between. The CDR3 contains 14 residues. The CDR3 region is CASSQNRDPYEQYF. Written as DNA, the CDR3 is TGCGCCAGCAGCCAAAACAGGGACCCCTACGAGCAGTACTTC.

The V call is TRBV20-1, the J call TRBJ2-4; D is ambiguous. Germline CDR1 is DFQATT and CDR2 is SNEGSKA (reference sequence). The V and J ends lost 2 bases and 2 bases respectively, with 7 bases between them. The CDR3 has 13 amino acids. The CDR3 loop reads CSARQLSKNIQYF. In DNA form, the CDR3 reads TGCAGTGCTAGACAACTTTCCAAAAACATTCAGTACTTC.

A word on this clonotype: With a much larger clone just one base away, this may be a read error. This is likely a read error, given that the CDR3 carries no conserved phenylalanine or tryptophan at its end. This rearrangement joins TRBV20-1 to TRBJ2-2, with a weak D call TRBD2 (6 bases). This CDR3 is 15 amino acids long. Per germline, CDR1 DFQATT and CDR2 SNEGSKA (reference sequence). The germline V and J ends were trimmed by 2 bases and 0 bases, with 10 bases remaining between them. CDR3 loop: CSARRSGANTGELFV. The CDR3, as DNA: TGCAGTGCTAGAAGGTCGGGGGCGAACACCGGGGAGCTGTTTGTT.

This rearrangement joins TRBV7-6 to TRBJ2-1, with 7 nucleotides matching TRBD2. The CDR3 length is 16 residues. Per germline, CDR1 SGHVS and CDR2 FNYEAQ. J gave up 7 bases and V 4 bases, and 13 bases lay outside the gene matches. The CDR3 sequence: CASSSPRGRKFNEQFF. The DNA for the CDR3 is TGTGCCAGCAGCTCCCCCCGCGGGAGAAAGTTTAATGAGCAGTTCTTC.

The chain carries TRBV11-2 and TRBJ1-5; D is possibly TRBD1 (6 bases). Germline lookup yields CDR1 SGHAT and CDR2 FQNNGV. V was cut by 5 bases and J by 5 bases, with 19 bases left in between. This CDR3 has 16 residues. The CDR3 spells CASSPRGGPSDQPQHF. The DNA for the CDR3 is TGTGCCAGCAGCCCCAGAGGGGGGCCCTCCGATCAGCCCCAGCATTTT.

This clonotype occurred a few times. V usage is TRBV5-1 and J usage is TRBJ2-5, with D uncertain. Deletions cut 7 bases from V and 5 bases from J, with 21 bases between. Germline lookup yields CDR1 SGHRS and CDR2 YFSETQ. The CDR3 is 15 amino acids. The DNA for the CDR3 is TGCGCCAGCTCGACGATGGGGATGTTTGGGGAGACCCAGTACTTC. This translates into CASSTMGMFGETQYF.

This clonotype was counted ten times or more. V gene TRBV10-3 combines with J gene TRBJ2-3, with a possible D match to TRBD1 (6 bases). The CDR3 extends over 13 amino acids. V dropped 9 bases and J dropped 3 bases, with 13 bases sitting between them. Germline CDR1 and CDR2: ENHRY and SYGVKD. The CDR3 nucleotides read TGTGCCATACAGGGAAAGGGGACAGATACGCAGTATTTT. Amino acids: CAIQGKGTDTQYF.

V usage is TRBV3-1 and J usage is TRBJ1-2; D call uncertain. Germline-derived CDR1 and CDR2 are LGHDT and YNNKEL (reference sequence). V was shortened by 3 bases and J by 6 bases, with 8 bases between the two germline ends. The CDR3 totals 12 residues. The CDR3 DNA follows: TGTGCCAGCAGCCATCAGAGGAATGGCTACACCTTC. Its protein is CASSHQRNGYTF. Using reference TRBV3-1 and TRBJ1-2 for the parts outside the CDR3, the full variable domain is DTAVSQTPKYLVTQMGNDKSIKCEQNLGHDTMYWYKQDSKKFLKIMFSYNNKELIINETVPNRFSPKSPDKAHLNLHINSLELGDSAVYFCASSHQRNGYTFGSGTRLTVV.

This clonotype was seen many times. The rearrangement uses TRBV12-3 or TRBV12-4 and TRBJ2-2, with 12 positions matching TRBD2. CDR3 size: 15 residues. CDR3 DNA sequence: TGTGGACAACTAGCGGGGGGCTCGAACACCGGGGAGCTGTTTTTT. The encoded protein is CGQLAGGSNTGELFF.

This clonotype appeared many times. This chain connects TRBV7-2 to TRBJ1-5; possibly TRBD1 for D (6 bases). CDR3 length: 13 amino acids. Germline CDR1 reads SGHTA; CDR2 reads FQGNSA. The germline V and J ends were trimmed by 5 bases and 4 bases, with 9 bases remaining between them. The CDR3 nucleotides are TGTGCCAGCAGCCCCGACAGGAATCAGCCCCAGCATTTT. Translated: CASSPDRNQPQHF.

This clonotype was detected a few times. The chain's CDR3 is CASSLAGNHEQYF. DNA for the CDR3: TGCGCCAGCAGCTTGGCGGGCAACCACGAGCAGTACTTC. The gene calls are TRBV5-1 and TRBJ2-7; D not resolved. Looked up from germline, CDR1 is SGHRS and CDR2 is YFSETQ. V was cut by 0 bases and J by 5 bases, with 9 bases left in between. This CDR3 is 13 amino acids long.

At least ten counts were recorded for this clonotype. This chain links TRBV29-1 with TRBJ2-2, with D unclear. There are 12 residues in the CDR3. In germline, CDR1 is SQVTM, CDR2 ANQGSEA. V lost 4 bases and J lost 3, with 6 bases in between. Here the CDR3 reads CSVVGHTGELFF. The CDR3 coding sequence is TGCAGCGTTGTGGGTCACACCGGGGAGCTGTTTTTT.

This clonotype was counted ten times or more. CDR3 DNA: TGCAGTGCGAATAGCGGGAGGGCCTACAATGAGCAGTTCTTC. Amino acids: CSANSGRAYNEQFF. This chain connects TRBV20-1 to TRBJ2-1; 11 positions match TRBD2. The germline V gene encodes CDR1 DFQATT and CDR2 SNEGSKA (reference sequence). The CDR3 length is 14 residues. The V segment lost 6 bases and the J segment 2 bases; nucleotides outside the gene matches: 3.

This clonotype was detected many times. J is TRBJ2-1 and V is TRBV7-9; D ambiguous. The CDR3 length is 15 residues. Germline values: CDR1 SEHNR, CDR2 FQNEAQ (reference sequence). V lost 0 bases and J 7 bases, leaving 13 bases between the germline ends. The CDR3 is CASSLAPVTRNEQFF. CDR3 DNA: TGTGCCAGCAGCTTAGCCCCCGTTACGAGGAATGAGCAGTTCTTC.